Below are 22 T cell receptor beta chains sequenced from a single sample in a study of blood T cell repertoires in COVID-19. Profiled with immunoSEQ multiplex PCR; TCRdb holds only in-frame clones, not every one. The data show 80,000 to 100,000 clones, with 85% to 90% seen just once and approximately 2% held by the top ten. Sequenced sample: peripheral blood. The receptor set was obtained from a man in his forties or fifties with COVID-19, enrolled during active disease.

The rearrangement links TRBV7-9 to TRBJ2-3; 7 bases fit TRBD2. The germline gives CDR1 SEHNR, CDR2 FQNEAQ (reference sequence). The CDR3 totals 15 residues. The V and J ends lost 1 base and 2 bases, in that order; junction bases with no gene match: 3. The CDR3 coding sequence is TGTGCCAGCAGCTTAGAAGCGGGGTTCACAGATACGCAGTATTTT. Amino acid sequence: CASSLEAGFTDTQYF.

This rearrangement joins TRBV24-1 to TRBJ2-1; 10 nucleotides match TRBD2. The CDR3 has 16 residues. Germline V lookup: CDR1 KGHDR, CDR2 SFDVKD. J was trimmed by 5 bases and V by 4 bases; bases with no gene match: 7. CDR3 nucleotides: TGTGCCACCAGTGACCGTCAGCGGGGGGGCGACAATGAGCAGTTCTTC. As protein: CATSDRQRGGDNEQFF.

The chain joins TRBV10-3 to TRBJ1-4, with TRBD1 matching over 9 bases. V gave up 5 bases and J gave up 7 bases; unmatched junction bases: 8. Germline CDR1 ENHRY, CDR2 SYGVKD. The CDR3 length is 15 residues. The CDR3 region is CAISQNRGRGEKLFF. CDR3 in DNA: TGTGCCATCAGTCAGAACAGGGGGCGCGGTGAAAAACTGTTTTTT.

Notes on this clone: The junction departs from the called germline gene at one end, perhaps through a read error. The V call is TRBV7-7, the J call TRBJ2-1; 10 bases agree with TRBD2. The CDR3 is made up of 16 amino acids. CDR1 and CDR2 from the germline V gene are SSHAT and FNYEAQ (reference sequence). Here the CDR3 DNA reads TGTGCTAGCAGCTTAGAGTTGGGGACTAGCGCCAATGAGCAGTTCTTC. Translating it yields CASSLELGTSANEQFF.

The chain uses TRBV2 and TRBJ1-1; 9 bases match TRBD1. The CDR3 runs to 17 residues. Germline CDR1 reads SNHLY; CDR2 reads FYNNEI. J was trimmed by 0 bases and V by 6 bases; bases with no gene match: 11. Here the CDR3 DNA reads TGTGCCAGCAGCTCAACAGGGGGCGGTCGGATGAACACTGAAGCTTTCTTT. Translating gives CASSSTGGGRMNTEAFF.

The rearrangement uses TRBV10-2 and TRBJ2-2, with D maybe TRBD1 (6 bases). Germline V CDR1 and CDR2: WSHSY, SAAADI. This CDR3 is 15 amino acids long. Trimming took 8 bases from V and 0 from J, leaving 13 bases between them. The CDR3 DNA sequence: TGCGCCAGCGGCCCGGGACAAGCGAACACCGGGGAGCTGTTTTTT. It translates to CASGPGQANTGELFF.

The genes are TRBV7-2 and TRBJ2-1, with D hard to call. Trimming left V 0 bases short and J 1 base short, with 10 bases between. The V gene's germline CDR1 is SGHTA and CDR2 FQGNSA. CDR3 size: 16 residues. The CDR3 spells CASSLATAWSYNEQFF. The CDR3 DNA reads TGTGCCAGCAGCTTAGCCACAGCATGGTCCTACAATGAGCAGTTCTTC.

The chain combines TRBV10-3 with TRBJ2-7; a weak D match, TRBD1 (6 bases). Germline CDR1 reads ENHRY; CDR2 reads SYGVKD. Trimming pared 4 bases from V and 0 bases from J, leaving 7 bases between. The CDR3 spans 13 residues. CDR3 nucleotide sequence: TGTGCCATCAGTGGGGGGCCCTCCTACGAGCAGTACTTC. This sequence encodes CAISGGPSYEQYF.

CDR3 amino acids: CASSRASAGTKNIQYF. The CDR3, as DNA: TGTGCCAGCTCACGGGCTAGCGCGGGGACCAAAAACATTCAGTACTTC. V usage is TRBV18 and J usage is TRBJ2-4; perhaps TRBD2 as D (6 bases). V was clipped by 4 bases and J by 2 bases, with 15 bases between them. Looked up from germline, CDR1 is KGHSH and CDR2 is LQKENI. This CDR3 has 16 amino acids.

The chain uses TRBV4-3 and TRBJ2-1, with 7 nucleotides matching TRBD2. V shed 4 bases and J 0 bases; nucleotides not matched to a gene: 6. This CDR3 region has 16 residues. The germline CDR1 and CDR2 sequences are LGHNA and YSLEER. The CDR3 loop reads CASSPRGGGSYNEQFF. The CDR3 bases are TGCGCCAGCAGCCCCCGCGGCGGGGGCTCCTACAATGAGCAGTTCTTC.

This clone has only one observation. This chain joins TRBV28 and TRBJ1-6, with TRBD1 as a possible D gene (5 bases). From germline, CDR1 is MDHEN and CDR2 SYDVKM. Trimming removed 11 bases from V and 7 bases from J, with 12 bases in between. CDR3 length: 12 residues. The CDR3, as DNA: TGTGCCGCAGTGGGGGGAAATTCACCCCTCCACTTT. It encodes CAAVGGNSPLHF.

The J gene is TRBJ1-2, the V gene TRBV19; D possibly corresponds to TRBD1 (6 bases). The germline V and J ends were trimmed by 7 bases and 2 bases, with 17 bases remaining between them. The germline V gene has CDR1 LNHDA and CDR2 SQIVND (reference sequence). The CDR3 sequence is 15 residues long. The CDR3 is CASTRVPDRNYGYTF. In nucleotides, the CDR3 is TGTGCCAGTACCCGAGTCCCTGACAGGAACTATGGCTACACCTTC.

The chain is built from TRBV7-9 and TRBJ2-7; TRBD2 matches 13 bases. CDR1 SEHNR and CDR2 FQNEAQ come from the germline V gene (reference sequence). This CDR3 contains 18 residues. V lost 6 bases and J lost 4; bases outside the gene matches: 15. The CDR3 coding sequence is TGTGCCAGCAGTTCCCCGACTAGCGGGGGGCCCCACCTATACGAGCAGTACTTC. Its translation: CASSSPTSGGPHLYEQYF.

The rearrangement uses TRBV19 and TRBJ1-2; 9 nucleotides match TRBD1. The CDR3 length is 13 residues. J gave up 4 bases and V 11 bases, and 8 bases lay outside the gene matches. Germline V CDR1 and CDR2: LNHDA, SQIVND (reference sequence). This chain's CDR3 is CAGYRGQGYGYTF. In nucleotides, the CDR3 is TGTGCCGGTTACAGGGGGCAAGGCTATGGCTACACCTTC.

The chain has TRBV27 and TRBJ2-2; TRBD2 matches 10 bases. CDR1 is MNHEY and CDR2 is SMNVEV in the germline V gene (reference sequence). The CDR3 extends over 16 amino acids. The trim removed 6 bases at V and 0 bases at J, leaving 4 bases unmatched. CDR3 in amino acids: CASRLAGAANTGELFF. CDR3 nucleotide sequence: TGTGCCAGCAGGCTAGCGGGGGCCGCGAACACCGGGGAGCTGTTTTTT.

The chain couples TRBV11-2 to TRBJ1-3; the match to TRBD1 covers 8 bases. The trim removed 3 bases at V and 1 base at J, leaving 5 bases unmatched. From germline, CDR1 is SGHAT and CDR2 FQNNGV. This CDR3 region has 16 residues. CDR3 protein: CASSFNQGASGNTIYF. The CDR3 bases are TGTGCCAGCAGCTTTAACCAGGGGGCTTCTGGAAACACCATATATTTT.

The J gene is TRBJ2-1, the V gene TRBV11-2, with D tentatively TRBD2 (5 bases). Trimming stripped 4 bases from V and 0 bases from J, with 13 bases between. This CDR3 is 16 amino acids long. Germline loops: CDR1 SGHAT, CDR2 FQNNGV. The CDR3 bases are TGTGCCAGCAGCTCACTAGTTCTGAGCTCCTACAATGAGCAGTTCTTC. Its translation is CASSSLVLSSYNEQFF. The whole variable domain, remainder taken from reference TRBV11-2 and TRBJ2-1, is EAGVAQSPRYKIIEKRQSVAFWCNPISGHATLYWYQQILGQGPKLLIQFQNNGVVDDSQLPKDRFSAERLKGVDSTLKIQPAKLEDSAVYLCASSSLVLSSYNEQFFGPGTRLTVL.

The rearrangement uses TRBV30 and TRBJ2-2, with D hard to call. This CDR3 comprises 13 residues. From germline, CDR1 is GTSNPN and CDR2 SVGIG (reference sequence). The ends were cut back, 0 bases at V and 5 bases at J, with 7 bases in the middle. This chain's CDR3 is CAWSVLWTGELFF. The CDR3 nucleotides read TGTGCCTGGAGTGTACTTTGGACCGGGGAGCTGTTTTTT. The full variable domain, rest sourced from reference TRBV30 and TRBJ2-2, is SQTIHQWPATLVQPVGSPLSLECTVEGTSNPNLYWYRQAAGRGLQLLFYSVGIGQISSEVPQNLSASRPQDRQFILSSKKLLLSDSGFYLCAWSVLWTGELFFGEGSRLTVL.

The CDR3 nucleotides read TGTGCCAGCAGCTTGGCCGGTACCCTCGAGCAGTTCTTC. It specifies CASSLAGTLEQFF. The chain combines TRBV5-4 with TRBJ2-1; D uncertain. Germline V gene sequence: CDR1 SGHNT, CDR2 YYREEE (reference sequence). The V end lost 0 bases, the J end lost 10 bases, and 11 bases lay between the germline ends. The CDR3 totals 13 residues.

The gene calls are TRBV28 and TRBJ1-2, with a weak D call TRBD1 (5 bases). CDR1 and CDR2 from the germline V gene are MDHEN and SYDVKM. This CDR3 is built from 12 residues. Between the trimmed V and J ends, which lost 7 bases and 7 bases, there was a span of 13 bases. As DNA, the CDR3 is TGTGCCAGCAAGTGGCAGGGCTCTGGCTACACCTTC. Translation gives CASKWQGSGYTF.

The chain's CDR3 is CAWSGQNYGYTF. The CDR3 DNA reads TGTGCCTGGAGTGGACAGAACTATGGCTACACCTTC. The rearrangement joins TRBV30 to TRBJ1-2; weak D call: TRBD1 (5 bases). Germline lookup yields CDR1 GTSNPN and CDR2 SVGIG (reference sequence). The ends were cut back, 1 base at V and 2 bases at J, with 5 bases in the middle. The CDR3 covers 12 residues.

This clone came up once. The V gene is TRBV10-3, the J gene TRBJ1-6, with TRBD1 matching over 9 bases. Germline V gene sequence: CDR1 ENHRY, CDR2 SYGVKD. V trimming: 0 bases; J trimming: 8 bases; junction bases outside the gene matches: 2. This CDR3 comprises 15 residues. The CDR3 is CAISESGQGDSPLHF. CDR3 coding DNA: TGTGCCATCAGTGAGTCGGGACAGGGAGATTCACCCCTCCACTTT.